This T cell receptor beta chain originates from a study of blood T cell repertoires in COVID-19. Study in general: The samples span acute and convalescent COVID-19 from the United States, Italy and Spain. PBMCs, B-cell-depleted T cells, or T cells were the source of the cDNA or gDNA that made up the material.

The CDR3 loop spans 17 amino acids. The V and J ends lost 0 bases and 8 bases, in that order; junction bases with no gene match: 5. CDR1 is SGDLS and CDR2 is YYNGEE in the germline V gene. Authors' processing steps: Nucleated cell counts were estimated from reference gene primer amplification. The protocol was immunoSEQ multiplex PCR, while the TCRdb copy is restricted to in-frame clones and leaves out a portion. Clonal size and the V and J genes are those of that table, whereas D and trimming came from the DNA. In the table there are more than 95,000 clones, around nine tenths of which are singletons.

The receptor was derived from a woman of 80 years or more in a cohort sampled during active COVID-19. The sample was peripheral blood. The chain has TRBV9 and TRBJ2-2, with TRBD2 identical over 15 bases. The CDR3, as DNA: TGTGCCAGCAGCGTAGCGGGACTAGCGGGAGGAGATGGGGAGCTGTTTTTT. As protein: CASSVAGLAGGDGELFF.